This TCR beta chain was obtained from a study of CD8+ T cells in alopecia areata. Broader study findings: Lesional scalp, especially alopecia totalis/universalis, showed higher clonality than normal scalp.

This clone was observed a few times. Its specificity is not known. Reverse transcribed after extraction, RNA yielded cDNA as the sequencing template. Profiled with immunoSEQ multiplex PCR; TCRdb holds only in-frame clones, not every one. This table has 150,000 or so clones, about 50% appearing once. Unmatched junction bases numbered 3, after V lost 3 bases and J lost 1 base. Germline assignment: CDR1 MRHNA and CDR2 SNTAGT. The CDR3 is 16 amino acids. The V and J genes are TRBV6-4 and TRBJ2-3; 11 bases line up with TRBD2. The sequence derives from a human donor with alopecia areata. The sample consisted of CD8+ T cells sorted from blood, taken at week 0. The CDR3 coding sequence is TGTGCCAGCAGTGAAGGTAGCGGGGGGGGCACAGATACGCAGTATTTT. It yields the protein CASSEGSGGGTDTQYF.